This TCR beta chain came from a study of T-cell reconstitution after alpha-beta-depleted transplantation in children. The library targeted TCRbeta and was prepared with unique molecular identifiers. In TCRdb, the PCR reads were re-called with MiXCR into one record per CDR3 protein. The data contain 150,000 to 200,000 distinct CDR3 sequences, roughly 15% of them singletons. The sample holds many counts of this clonotype. V was trimmed by 1 base and J by 2 bases, leaving 6 bases between them. CDR3 length: 13 amino acids. The germline CDR1 and CDR2 sequences are WNHNN and SYGVQD (reference sequence). The J gene is TRBJ2-7, the V gene TRBV10-1, with D possibly TRBD1 on 6 matching bases. Sequenced here: PBMCs from the stem cell graft donor, sampled from the stem cell graft. The clonotype comes from a human donor who donated a stem cell graft to a child with acute lymphoblastic leukemia. This CDR3 is CASSEYRAYEQYF. CDR3 coding DNA: TGCGCCAGCAGTGAGTACAGGGCCTACGAGCAGTACTTC.